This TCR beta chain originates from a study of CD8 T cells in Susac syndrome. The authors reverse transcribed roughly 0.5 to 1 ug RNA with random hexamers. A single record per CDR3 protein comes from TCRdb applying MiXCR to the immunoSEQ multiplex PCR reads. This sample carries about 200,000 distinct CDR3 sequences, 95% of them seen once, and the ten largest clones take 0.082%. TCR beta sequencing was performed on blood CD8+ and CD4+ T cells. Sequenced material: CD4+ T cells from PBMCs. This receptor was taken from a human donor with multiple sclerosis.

CDR3 amino acids: CASSSEPLVPLHF. CDR3 in DNA: TGTGCCAGCAGCTCCGAACCCCTCGTACCCCTCCACTTT. The V call is TRBV27, the J call TRBJ1-6, with D uncertain. This CDR3 contains 13 residues. Trimming stripped 6 bases from V and 12 bases from J, with 15 bases between. CDR1 MNHEY and CDR2 SMNVEV come from the germline V gene (reference sequence).